This T cell receptor beta chain stems from a study of blood T cell repertoires in COVID-19. Study-wide background: Donors in the United States, Italy and Spain gave samples during acute or convalescent COVID-19.

In the source study's methods: Estimation of nucleated cell counts relied on the amplification of reference gene primers. Assay used: immunoSEQ multiplex PCR; TCRdb lists only in-frame clones, some missing. That table supplies the V and J calls and clone size; D and trimming were determined from the DNA. The sample lists about 350,000 clones; 86% were seen once. As concerns this clone: The same CDR3 arises from other DNA sequences in this sample as well.

This CDR3 spans 12 amino acids. The germline gives CDR1 SNHLY, CDR2 FYNNEI. With 4 bases removed from V and 4 bases from J, the gap between germline ends came to 5 bases. Seattle participants joined during active infection and were tracked over time. This clonotype was obtained from a woman aged 55-69 years with COVID-19, enrolled during active disease. Material: peripheral blood. V is TRBV2 and J is TRBJ2-1; D may be TRBD2 (5 bases). The CDR3, as DNA: TGTGCCAGCAGTGCGGGGTACAATGAGCAGTTCTTC. Translated, it gives CASSAGYNEQFF.